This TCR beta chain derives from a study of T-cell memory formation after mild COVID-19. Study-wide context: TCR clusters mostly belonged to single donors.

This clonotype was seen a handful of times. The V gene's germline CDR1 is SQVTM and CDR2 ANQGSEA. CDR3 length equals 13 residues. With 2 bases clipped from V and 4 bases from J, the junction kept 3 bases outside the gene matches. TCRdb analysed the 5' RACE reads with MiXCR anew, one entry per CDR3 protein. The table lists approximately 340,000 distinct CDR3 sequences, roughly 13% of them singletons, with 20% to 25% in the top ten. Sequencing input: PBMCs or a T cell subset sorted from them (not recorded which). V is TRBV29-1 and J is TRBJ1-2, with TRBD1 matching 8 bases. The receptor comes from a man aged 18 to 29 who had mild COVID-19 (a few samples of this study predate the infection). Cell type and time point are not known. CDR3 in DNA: TGCAGCGTTGAACAGGGGGCTCTCTATGGCTACACCTTC. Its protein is CSVEQGALYGYTF. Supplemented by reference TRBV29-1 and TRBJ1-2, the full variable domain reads SAVISQKPSRDICQRGTSLTIQCQVDSQVTMMFWYRQQPGQSLTLIATANQGSEATYESGFVIDKFPISRPNLTFSTLTVSNMSPEDSSIYLCSVEQGALYGYTFGSGTRLTVV.